This T cell receptor (beta chain) derives from a study of T cells after yellow fever vaccination. Across the whole study: Preparation used SMART-Seq v4 Ultra Low Input for the low-cell-number fractions.

The V gene lost 2 bases and the J gene lost 7 bases, with 12 bases spanning the gap. Per germline, CDR1 MNHEY and CDR2 SVGEGT. The CDR3 has 14 residues. TCRdb reprocessed the 5' RACE reads with MiXCR, giving one entry per CDR3 protein. The sample shows 620,000 or so distinct CDR3 sequences, roughly 17% of them seen only once. The starting material was PBMCs, obtained 5 to 6 days after the first yellow fever vaccination. The rearrangement uses TRBV6-2 or TRBV6-3 and TRBJ1-5, with no clear D. The sequence was collected from a man aged 18 to 29 who received the YFV17D yellow fever vaccine. CDR3 bases: TGTGCCAGCAGTTACGGAGGGTACGGACAGCCCCAGCATTTT. Its translation is CASSYGGYGQPQHF.